The 22 T cell receptor beta chains listed next were all sequenced from one sample in a study of T cells after yellow fever vaccination. TCRdb re-derived calls from the 5' RACE reads in MiXCR, one entry per CDR3 protein. The sample carries more than 450,000 distinct CDR3 sequences, less than 25% recorded once. This specimen was PBMCs, taken approximately 20 days after the first yellow fever vaccination. Source of these receptors: a man aged 18 to 29 who received the YFV17D yellow fever vaccine.

V usage is TRBV6-1 and J usage is TRBJ2-2; 11 positions agree with TRBD1. J gave up 0 bases and V 6 bases, and 6 bases lay outside the gene matches. The germline V gene has CDR1 MNHNS and CDR2 SASEGT. The CDR3 has 17 residues. The CDR3: CASSRDRGSSNTGELFF. The CDR3 coding sequence is TGTGCCAGCAGCCGGGACAGGGGGTCATCGAACACCGGGGAGCTGTTTTTT.

This rearrangement joins TRBV12-3 or TRBV12-4 to TRBJ1-5; D is unresolved. The length of the CDR3 is 12 residues. Trimming took 7 bases from V and 7 from J, leaving 11 bases between them. The DNA of the CDR3 is TGTGCCAGCAACCTGCTGGGCCAGCCCCAGCATTTT. It codes for CASNLLGQPQHF.

The rearrangement joins TRBV11-2 to TRBJ2-7; D is perhaps TRBD1 or TRBD2 (6 bases each). The length of the CDR3 is 16 residues. The V and J ends lost 1 base and 3 bases respectively, with 16 bases between them. CDR1 is SGHAT and CDR2 is FQNNGV in the germline V gene. The CDR3 loop is CASSLGRGGGIYEQYV. The CDR3 DNA reads TGTGCCAGCAGCTTAGGTCGTGGAGGGGGAATCTACGAGCAGTACGTC.

V is TRBV20-1 and J is TRBJ2-2; a possible D gene is TRBD1 (6 bases). This CDR3 has 14 amino acids. V lost 5 bases to trimming and J lost 1 base, with 11 bases between them. Germline CDR1 and CDR2: DFQATT and SNEGSKA (reference sequence). CDR3 protein: CSAPRTVNTGELFF. DNA for the CDR3: TGCAGTGCTCCCCGGACAGTGAACACCGGGGAGCTGTTTTTT.

This clonotype was detected only a few times. This chain links TRBV29-1 with TRBJ2-3; D unresolved. The V gene's germline CDR1 is SQVTM and CDR2 ANQGSEA. The CDR3 contains 10 residues. The ends were cut back, 0 bases at V and 8 bases at J, with 3 bases in the middle. The CDR3 protein is CSVEDSTQYF. For the CDR3, the DNA is TGCAGCGTTGAAGATTCTACGCAGTATTTT.

This sequence joins TRBV20-1 and TRBJ2-5, with D possibly TRBD1 on 5 matching bases. Germline V gene lookup returns CDR1 DFQATT and CDR2 SNEGSKA (reference sequence). The CDR3 is made up of 14 amino acids. Trimming took 2 bases from V and 4 from J, leaving 14 bases between them. Written as DNA, the CDR3 is TGCAGTGCTAGATCCTGGGTAGGGGTAGAGACCCAGTACTTC. This sequence encodes CSARSWVGVETQYF.

In its sample, this clonotype was seen a few times. The V call is TRBV6-6, the J call TRBJ1-6; tentatively, D is TRBD1 (6 bases). V was clipped by 5 bases and J by 10 bases, with 12 bases between them. Germline V CDR1 and CDR2: MNHNY, SVGAGI (reference sequence). The CDR3 is 13 amino acids. This CDR3 is CASSPTGLSPLHF. The CDR3 region has the DNA TGTGCCAGCAGTCCAACAGGGTTATCACCCCTCCACTTT.

This clonotype was seen only a few times. The rearrangement uses TRBV3-1 and TRBJ2-5; 7 nucleotides align to TRBD2. The V segment lost 3 bases and the J segment 1 base; nucleotides outside the gene matches: 20. The CDR3 consists of 20 residues. The germline CDR1 and CDR2 sequences are LGHDT and YNNKEL (reference sequence). The CDR3 coding sequence is TGTGCCAGCAGCCAGGATCCGGGACTAACCGACCACGGGGCCCAAGAGACCCAGTACTTC. Protein sequence: CASSQDPGLTDHGAQETQYF.

The V and J genes are TRBV27 and TRBJ1-6; D uncertain. Germline V gene data show CDR1 as MNHEY and CDR2 as SMNVEV (reference sequence). The V gene lost 6 bases and the J gene lost 6 bases, with 15 bases spanning the gap. The CDR3 is 15 amino acids. The CDR3 region has the DNA TGTGCCAGCAGCCAGAGCCTGTCAGCTAATTCACCCCTCCACTTT. Encoded protein: CASSQSLSANSPLHF.

The chain has TRBV27 and TRBJ2-7, with 8 bases identical to TRBD2. The CDR3 has 13 amino acids. The V gene end was trimmed by 3 bases and the J gene end by 11 bases; junction bases not matched to a gene: 9. Germline CDR1 is MNHEY and CDR2 is SMNVEV (reference sequence). The CDR3 loop is CASSLLAGDQKYV. Written as DNA, the CDR3 is TGTGCCAGCAGTTTGCTAGCGGGCGACCAAAAGTACGTC.

The chain recombines TRBV4-3 with TRBJ2-3; D remains ambiguous. This CDR3 has 15 amino acids. CDR1 LGHNA and CDR2 YSLEER come from the germline V gene. Trimming shortened V by 5 bases and J by 6 bases, and 18 bases separated the two germline ends. The CDR3 spells CASSIRGEAIDTQYF. The DNA of the CDR3 is TGCGCCAGCAGCATCCGTGGAGAGGCCATCGATACGCAGTATTTT.

Points on this clonotype: A single base separates this from a much larger clone, so it may be a read error. The chain has TRBV6-1 and TRBJ2-1; the match to TRBD2 covers 8 bases. Trimming removed 7 bases from V and 7 bases from J; junction bases left unmatched: 18. Germline V CDR1 and CDR2: MNHNS, SASEGT. This CDR3 comprises 17 residues. The CDR3: CASTLSGGPVSRNEQFF. CDR3 bases: TGTGCCAGCACCTTATCGGGGGGGCCGGTTAGTCGAAATGAGCAGTTCTTC.

This chain joins TRBV12-3 or TRBV12-4 and TRBJ2-1, with 9 nucleotides matching TRBD1. The CDR3 length is 15 residues. The V and J ends lost 7 bases and 5 bases, in that order; junction bases with no gene match: 9. CDR3 sequence (DNA): TGTGCCAGCACCGTAGACAGGGGGACACACAATGAGCAGTTCTTC. As protein: CASTVDRGTHNEQFF.

This clonotype was counted between two and nine times. The gene calls are TRBV12-3 or TRBV12-4 and TRBJ1-2; TRBD1 agrees at 9 bases. Germline trimming cut 6 bases from V and 7 bases from J; bases unmatched to any gene: 9. This CDR3 contains 14 residues. The CDR3 DNA sequence: TGTGCCAGCAGCCTCGACAGGGGGAGAAGTGGCTACACCTTC. Its protein is CASSLDRGRSGYTF.

The CDR3 region is CSALMTGSGRQFF. CDR3 sequence (DNA): TGCAGTGCCCTCATGACAGGGTCGGGGAGGCAGTTCTTC. This chain uses TRBV20-1 with TRBJ2-1; TRBD1 matches at 7 bases. Germline lookup yields CDR1 DFQATT and CDR2 SNEGSKA (reference sequence). The CDR3 has 13 residues. Germline trimming cut 6 bases from V and 12 bases from J; bases unmatched to any gene: 14.

This clonotype was found a few times. V gene TRBV30 combines with J gene TRBJ2-5, with D unclear. Trimming cost V 2 bases and J 3 bases, with 13 bases left between them. Germline V gene lookup returns CDR1 GTSNPN and CDR2 SVGIG (reference sequence). The CDR3 extends over 14 amino acids. CDR3: CAWSPPWAEETQYF. As DNA, the CDR3 is TGTGCCTGGAGTCCACCCTGGGCAGAAGAGACCCAGTACTTC.

This clonotype has a count of ten or more. This rearrangement joins TRBV7-6 to TRBJ2-7; D is possibly TRBD2 (6 bases). The V and J ends lost 2 bases and 0 bases respectively, with 8 bases between them. Germline V gene data show CDR1 as SGHVS and CDR2 as FNYEAQ. The CDR3 length is 14 residues. CDR3 loop: CASSLRESSYEQYF. CDR3 nucleotides: TGTGCCAGCAGCTTACGGGAGAGCTCCTACGAGCAGTACTTC.

The gene calls are TRBV27 and TRBJ1-4; D may be TRBD1 (5 bases). CDR1 MNHEY and CDR2 SMNVEV come from the germline V gene (reference sequence). This CDR3 is built from 14 residues. Trimming took 3 bases from V and 5 from J, leaving 10 bases between them. The CDR3 DNA is TGTGCCAGCAGTTTCCGGGGGTGGAATGAAAAACTGTTTTTT. Translating it yields CASSFRGWNEKLFF.

The chain is built from TRBV29-1 and TRBJ2-7; D not resolved. CDR1 is SQVTM, CDR2 ANQGSEA, per germline. Between the trimmed V and J ends, which lost 2 bases and 0 bases, there was a span of 8 bases. The CDR3 length is 13 residues. CDR3 sequence (DNA): TGCAGCGTTGAAATCGGCACCTCCTACGAGCAGTACTTC. As protein: CSVEIGTSYEQYF.

The chain uses TRBV9 and TRBJ2-4; TRBD1 or TRBD2 may be the D gene (5 bases each). Germline-derived CDR1 and CDR2 are SGDLS and YYNGEE. The length of the CDR3 is 13 residues. Trimming stripped 0 bases from V and 12 bases from J, with 13 bases between. In DNA form, the CDR3 reads TGTGCCAGCAGCGTAGTGGATTGGGGACCTCAGTACTTC. It specifies CASSVVDWGPQYF.

This clonotype was detected a few times. The V and J genes are TRBV7-6 and TRBJ2-1, with 14 positions matching TRBD2. The CDR3 has 14 amino acids. The V gene's germline CDR1 is SGHVS and CDR2 FNYEAQ. J lost 5 bases, V lost 8 bases, and 2 bases had no gene match. The CDR3, as DNA: TGTGCCAGCCGGGGACTAGCGGGGGACAATGAGCAGTTCTTC. It yields the protein CASRGLAGDNEQFF.

This clonotype came up many times. The chain employs TRBV5-1 and TRBJ2-5, with D perhaps matching TRBD1 (5 bases). CDR1 is SGHRS and CDR2 is YFSETQ in the germline V gene. The V end lost 5 bases, the J end lost 2 bases, and 13 bases lay between the germline ends. This CDR3 region has 14 residues. The CDR3 sequence is CASRRTGIQETQYF. The CDR3 bases are TGCGCCAGCAGGAGAACAGGCATTCAAGAGACCCAGTACTTC.